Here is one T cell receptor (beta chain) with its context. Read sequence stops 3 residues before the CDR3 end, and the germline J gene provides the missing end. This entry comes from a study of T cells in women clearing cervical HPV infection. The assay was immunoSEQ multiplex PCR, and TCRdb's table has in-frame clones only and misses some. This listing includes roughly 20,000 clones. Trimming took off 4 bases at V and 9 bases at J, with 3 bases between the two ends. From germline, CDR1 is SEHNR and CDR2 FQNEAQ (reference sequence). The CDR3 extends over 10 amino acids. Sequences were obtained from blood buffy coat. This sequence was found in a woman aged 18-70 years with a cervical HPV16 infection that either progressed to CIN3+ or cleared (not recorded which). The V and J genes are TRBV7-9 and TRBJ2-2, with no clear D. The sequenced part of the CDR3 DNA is TGTGCCAGCAGCTCCTGGGAG. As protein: CASSSWE. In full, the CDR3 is CASSSWELFF.